This T cell receptor (beta chain) was obtained from a study of T cells in narcolepsy. For the study at large: Patients with NT1 or NT2 and healthy control donors were enrolled. Study-wide findings and caveats: Blood of same and different patients, but not healthy controls, reportedly held recurring autoreactive clonotypes. No autoreactive T cell clone sequences appeared in some memory CD4+ repertoires. Same-patient CSF and blood CD4+ T cell clonotypes included HCRT-specific and TRIB2-specific autoreactive ones.

Libraries were prepared by immunoSEQ multiplex PCR; TCRdb keeps only in-frame clonotypes and omits some of them. Of around 16,000 clones in the sample, 85% to 90% were seen once. The sample holds one count of this clone. Its specificity is not known. Source material: memory (CD45RA-) CD4+ T cells from blood. This clonotype was sampled from a human donor in good health.

The CDR3 region has the DNA TGTGCCAGCAGCAAAGTGATCACAGGGGGGGTAGGTGAAAAACTGTTTTTT. Protein product: CASSKVITGGVGEKLFF. The chain has TRBV21-1 and TRBJ1-4; the table names TRBD1, a call not compared with the DNA. TRBV21-1 represents a pseudogene. The CDR3 runs to 17 residues.